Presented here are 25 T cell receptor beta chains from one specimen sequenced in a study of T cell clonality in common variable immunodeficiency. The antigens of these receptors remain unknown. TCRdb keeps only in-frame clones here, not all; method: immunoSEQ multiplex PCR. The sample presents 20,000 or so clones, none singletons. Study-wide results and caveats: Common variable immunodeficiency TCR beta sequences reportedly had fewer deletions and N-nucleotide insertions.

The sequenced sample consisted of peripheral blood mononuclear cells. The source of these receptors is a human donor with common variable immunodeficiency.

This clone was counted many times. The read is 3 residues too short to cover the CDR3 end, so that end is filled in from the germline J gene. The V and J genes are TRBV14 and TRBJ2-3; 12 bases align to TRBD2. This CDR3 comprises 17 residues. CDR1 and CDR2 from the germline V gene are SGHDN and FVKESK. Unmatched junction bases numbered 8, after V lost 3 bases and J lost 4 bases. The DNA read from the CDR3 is TGTGCCAGCAGCCAGAGGCTCCTAGCGGGAGGGTCAGATACG. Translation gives CASSQRLLAGGSDT. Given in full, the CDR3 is CASSQRLLAGGSDTQYF. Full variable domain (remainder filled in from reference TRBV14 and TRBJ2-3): EAGVTQFPSHSVIEKGQTVTLRCDPISGHDNLYWYRRVMGKEIKFLLHFVKESKQDESGMPNNRFLAERTGGTYSTLKVQPAELEDSGVYFCASSQRLLAGGSDTQYFGPGTRLTVL.

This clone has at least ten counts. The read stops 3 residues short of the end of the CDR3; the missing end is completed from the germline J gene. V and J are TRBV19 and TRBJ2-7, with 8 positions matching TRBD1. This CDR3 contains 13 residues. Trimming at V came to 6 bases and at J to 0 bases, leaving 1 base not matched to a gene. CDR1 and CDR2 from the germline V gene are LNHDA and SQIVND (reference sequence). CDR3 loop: CASSQGASYEQYF. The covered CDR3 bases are TGTGCCAGTAGCCAGGGGGCCTCCTACGAG.

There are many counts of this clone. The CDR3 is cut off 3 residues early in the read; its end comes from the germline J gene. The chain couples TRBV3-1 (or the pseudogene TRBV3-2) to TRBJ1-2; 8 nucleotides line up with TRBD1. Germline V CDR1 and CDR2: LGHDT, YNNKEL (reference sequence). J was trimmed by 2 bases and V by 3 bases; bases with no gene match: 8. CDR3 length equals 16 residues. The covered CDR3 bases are TGTGCCAGCAGCCACGCGGACAGGGCGATCAACTATGGC. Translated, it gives CASSHADRAINYG. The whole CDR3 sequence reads CASSHADRAINYGYTF.

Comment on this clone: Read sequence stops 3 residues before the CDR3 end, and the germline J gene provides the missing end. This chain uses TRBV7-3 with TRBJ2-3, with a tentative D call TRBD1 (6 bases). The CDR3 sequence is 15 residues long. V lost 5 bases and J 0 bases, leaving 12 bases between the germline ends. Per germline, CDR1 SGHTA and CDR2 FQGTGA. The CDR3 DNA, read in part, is TGTGCCAGCAGCCCACAGGGAGTTAGCACAGATACG. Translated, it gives CASSPQGVSTDT. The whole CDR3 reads CASSPQGVSTDTQYF.

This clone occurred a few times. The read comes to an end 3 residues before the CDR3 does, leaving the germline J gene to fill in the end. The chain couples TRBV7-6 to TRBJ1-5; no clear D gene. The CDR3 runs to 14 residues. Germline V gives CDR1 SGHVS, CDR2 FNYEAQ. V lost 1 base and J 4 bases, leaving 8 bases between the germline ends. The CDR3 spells CASSLERSNQPQHF. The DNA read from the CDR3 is TGTGCCAGCAGCTTAGAACGGTCTAATCAGCCC. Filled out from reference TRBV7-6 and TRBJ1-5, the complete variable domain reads GAGVSQSPRYKVTKRGQDVALRCDPISGHVSLYWYRQALGQGPEFLTYFNYEAQQDKSGLPNDRFSAERPEGSISTLTIQRTEQRDSAMYRCASSLERSNQPQHFGDGTRLSIL.

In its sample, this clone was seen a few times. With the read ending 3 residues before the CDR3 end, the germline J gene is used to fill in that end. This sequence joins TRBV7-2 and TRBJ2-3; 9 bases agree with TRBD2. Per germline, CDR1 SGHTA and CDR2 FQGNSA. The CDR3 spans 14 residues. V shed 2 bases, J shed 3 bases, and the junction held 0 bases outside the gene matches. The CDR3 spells CASSLSGRTDTQYF. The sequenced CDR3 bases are TGTGCCAGCAGCTTAAGCGGGAGGACAGATACG.

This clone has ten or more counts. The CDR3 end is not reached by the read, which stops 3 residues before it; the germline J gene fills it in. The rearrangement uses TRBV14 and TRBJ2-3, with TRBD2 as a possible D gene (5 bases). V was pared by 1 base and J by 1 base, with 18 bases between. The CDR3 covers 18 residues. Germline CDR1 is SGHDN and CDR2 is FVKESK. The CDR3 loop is CASSQGLTQSGGTDTQYF. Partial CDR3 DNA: TGTGCCAGCAGCCAAGGGCTAACCCAGAGCGGAGGCACAGATACG.

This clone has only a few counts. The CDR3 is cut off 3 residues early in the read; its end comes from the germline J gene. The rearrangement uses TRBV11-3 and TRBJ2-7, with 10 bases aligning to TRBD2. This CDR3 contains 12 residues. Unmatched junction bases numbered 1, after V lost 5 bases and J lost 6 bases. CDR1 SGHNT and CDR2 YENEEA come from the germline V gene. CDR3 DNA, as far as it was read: TGTGCCAGCAGCACTAGCGGGACCGAG. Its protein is CASSTSGTE. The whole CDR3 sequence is CASSTSGTEQYF.

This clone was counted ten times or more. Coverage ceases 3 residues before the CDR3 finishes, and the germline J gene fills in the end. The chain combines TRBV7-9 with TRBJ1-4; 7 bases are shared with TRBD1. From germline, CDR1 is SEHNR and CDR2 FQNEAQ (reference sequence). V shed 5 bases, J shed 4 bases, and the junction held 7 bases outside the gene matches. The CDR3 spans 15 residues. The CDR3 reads CASSRGTALNEKLFF. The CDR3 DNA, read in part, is TGTGCCAGCAGCCGGGGGACAGCTCTTAATGAAAAA.

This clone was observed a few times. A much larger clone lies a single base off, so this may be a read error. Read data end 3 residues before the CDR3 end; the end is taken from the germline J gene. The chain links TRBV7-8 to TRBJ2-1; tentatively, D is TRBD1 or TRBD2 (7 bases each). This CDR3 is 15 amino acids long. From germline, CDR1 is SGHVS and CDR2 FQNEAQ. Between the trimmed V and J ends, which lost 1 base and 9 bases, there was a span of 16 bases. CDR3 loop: CASSLGQGGGGEQFF. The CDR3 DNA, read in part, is TGTGCCAGCAGCTTAGGTCAGGGGGGAGGGGGTGAG.

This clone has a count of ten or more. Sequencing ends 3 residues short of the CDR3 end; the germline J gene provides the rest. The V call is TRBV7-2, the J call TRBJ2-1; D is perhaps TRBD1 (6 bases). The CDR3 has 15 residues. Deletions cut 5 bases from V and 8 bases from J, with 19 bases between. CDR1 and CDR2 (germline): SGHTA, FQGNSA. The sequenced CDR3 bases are TGTGCCAGCAGCCTCCCAGGAGCCCCAGGGGATGAG. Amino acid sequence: CASSLPGAPGDE. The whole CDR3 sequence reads CASSLPGAPGDEQFF.

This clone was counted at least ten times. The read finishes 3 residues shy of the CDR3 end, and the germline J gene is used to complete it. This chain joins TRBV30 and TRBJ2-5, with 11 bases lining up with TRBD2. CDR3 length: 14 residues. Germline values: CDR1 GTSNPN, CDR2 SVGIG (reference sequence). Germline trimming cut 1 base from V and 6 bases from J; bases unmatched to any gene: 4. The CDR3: CAWSGLAGSKTQYF. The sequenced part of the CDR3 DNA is TGTGCCTGGAGTGGACTAGCGGGAAGTAAGACC.

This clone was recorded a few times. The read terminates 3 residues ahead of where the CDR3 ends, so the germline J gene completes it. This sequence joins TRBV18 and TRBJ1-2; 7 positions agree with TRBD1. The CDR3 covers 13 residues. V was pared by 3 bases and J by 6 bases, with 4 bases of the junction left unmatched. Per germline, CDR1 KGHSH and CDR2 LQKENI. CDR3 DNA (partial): TGTGCCAGCTCACCGATCAGGGGGGATGGC. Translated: CASSPIRGDG. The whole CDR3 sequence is CASSPIRGDGYTF.

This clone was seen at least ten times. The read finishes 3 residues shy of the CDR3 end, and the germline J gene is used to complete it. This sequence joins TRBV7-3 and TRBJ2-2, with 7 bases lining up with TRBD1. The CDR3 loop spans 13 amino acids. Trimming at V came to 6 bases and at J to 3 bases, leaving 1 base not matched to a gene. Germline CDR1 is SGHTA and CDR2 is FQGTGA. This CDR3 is CASRQGDTGELFF. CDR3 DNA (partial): TGTGCCAGCAGGCAGGGGGACACCGGGGAG.

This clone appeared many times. CDR3 protein: CASSSTQAGEQFF. Incomplete CDR3 DNA: TGTGCCAGCAGCTCAACACAAGCGGGTGAG. The chain combines TRBV11-2 with TRBJ2-1; maybe TRBD2 (6 bases). The read gets to within 3 residues of the CDR3 end, and the germline J gene fills in the rest. Per the germline V gene, CDR1 is SGHAT and CDR2 is FQNNGV. CDR3 length: 13 amino acids. Trimming took off 4 bases at V and 9 bases at J, with 13 bases between the two ends.

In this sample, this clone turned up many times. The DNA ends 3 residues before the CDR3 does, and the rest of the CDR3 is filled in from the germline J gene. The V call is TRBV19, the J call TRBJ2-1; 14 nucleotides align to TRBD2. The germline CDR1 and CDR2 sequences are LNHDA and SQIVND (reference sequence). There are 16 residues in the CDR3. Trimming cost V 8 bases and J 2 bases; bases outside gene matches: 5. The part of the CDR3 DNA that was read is TGTGCCAGTGGGGGGACTAGCGGGGGACCCTACAATGAG. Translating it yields CASGGTSGGPYNE. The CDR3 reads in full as CASGGTSGGPYNEQFF.

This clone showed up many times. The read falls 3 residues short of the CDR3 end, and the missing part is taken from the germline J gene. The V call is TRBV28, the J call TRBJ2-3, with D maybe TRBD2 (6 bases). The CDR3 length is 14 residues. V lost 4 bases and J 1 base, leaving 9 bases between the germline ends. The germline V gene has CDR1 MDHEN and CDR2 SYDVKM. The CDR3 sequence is CASSWGDRTDTQYF. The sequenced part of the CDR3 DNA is TGTGCCAGCAGTTGGGGGGATCGCACAGATACG. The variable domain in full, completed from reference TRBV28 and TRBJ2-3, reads DVKVTQSSRYLVKRTGEKVFLECVQDMDHENMFWYRQDPGLGLRLIYFSYDVKMKEKGDIPEGYSVSREKKERFSLILESASTNQTSMYLCASSWGDRTDTQYFGPGTRLTVL.

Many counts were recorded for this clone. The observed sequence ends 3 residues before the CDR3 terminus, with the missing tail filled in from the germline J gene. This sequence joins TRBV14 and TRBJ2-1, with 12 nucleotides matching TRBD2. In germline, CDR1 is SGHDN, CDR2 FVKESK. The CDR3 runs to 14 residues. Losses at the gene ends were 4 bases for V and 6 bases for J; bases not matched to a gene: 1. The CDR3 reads CASSPTSGGNEQFF. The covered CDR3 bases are TGTGCCAGCAGCCCGACTAGCGGGGGCAATGAG.

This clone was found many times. CDR3 loop: CSEKQVFYGYTF. The CDR3 bases that were read are TGCAGCGAGAAACAGGTGTTCTATGGC. The rearrangement joins TRBV29-1 to TRBJ1-2, with D possibly being TRBD1 (5 bases). The read comes to an end 3 residues before the CDR3 does, leaving the germline J gene to fill in the end. The CDR3 totals 12 residues. Germline V gene data show CDR1 as SQVTM and CDR2 as ANQGSEA. V was shortened by 7 bases and J by 4 bases, with 13 bases between the two germline ends.

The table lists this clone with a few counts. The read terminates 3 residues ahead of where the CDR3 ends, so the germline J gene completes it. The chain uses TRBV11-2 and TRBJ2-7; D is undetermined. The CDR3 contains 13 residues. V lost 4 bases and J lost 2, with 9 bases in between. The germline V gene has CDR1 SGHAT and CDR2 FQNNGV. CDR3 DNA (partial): TGTGCCAGCAGCTCATCAGATACCTACGAG. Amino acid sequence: CASSSSDTYE. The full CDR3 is CASSSSDTYEQYF. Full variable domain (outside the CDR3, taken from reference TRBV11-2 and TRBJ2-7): EAGVAQSPRYKIIEKRQSVAFWCNPISGHATLYWYQQILGQGPKLLIQFQNNGVVDDSQLPKDRFSAERLKGVDSTLKIQPAKLEDSAVYLCASSSSDTYEQYFGPGTRLTVT.

The CDR3 bases that were read are TGCAGTGCTAGAGATCAAGGCAGGCCCAATGAG. Protein sequence: CSARDQGRPNE. In full, the CDR3 is CSARDQGRPNEQFF. This chain links TRBV20-1 with TRBJ2-1, with D hard to call. Read data end 3 residues before the CDR3 end; the end is taken from the germline J gene. CDR3 length equals 14 residues. The germline V and J ends were trimmed by 0 bases and 6 bases, with 12 bases remaining between them. CDR1 is DFQATT, CDR2 SNEGSKA, per germline (reference sequence).

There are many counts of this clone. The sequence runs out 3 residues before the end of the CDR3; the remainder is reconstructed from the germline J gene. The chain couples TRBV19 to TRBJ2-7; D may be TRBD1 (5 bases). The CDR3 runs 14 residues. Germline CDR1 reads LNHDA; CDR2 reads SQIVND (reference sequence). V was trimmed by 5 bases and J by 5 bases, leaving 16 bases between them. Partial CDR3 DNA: TGTGCCAGTAGTGCCCGACAGAATTCCAACGAG. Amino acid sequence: CASSARQNSNE. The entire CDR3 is CASSARQNSNEQYF.

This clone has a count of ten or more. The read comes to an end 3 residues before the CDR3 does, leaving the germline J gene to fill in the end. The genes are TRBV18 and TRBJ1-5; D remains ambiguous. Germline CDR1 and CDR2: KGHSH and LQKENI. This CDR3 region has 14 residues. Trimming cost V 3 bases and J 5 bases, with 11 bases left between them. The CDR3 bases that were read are TGTGCCAGCTCACCTAAGACATGGGATCAGCCC. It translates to CASSPKTWDQP. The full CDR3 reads CASSPKTWDQPQHF.

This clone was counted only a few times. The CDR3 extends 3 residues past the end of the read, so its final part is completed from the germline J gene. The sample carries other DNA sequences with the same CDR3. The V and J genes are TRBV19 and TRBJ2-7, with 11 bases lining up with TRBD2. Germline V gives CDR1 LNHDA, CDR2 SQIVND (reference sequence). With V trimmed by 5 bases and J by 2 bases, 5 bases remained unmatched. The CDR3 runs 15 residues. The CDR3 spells CASSPGTSGTYEQYF. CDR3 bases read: TGTGCCAGTAGTCCAGGGACTAGCGGTACCTACGAG.

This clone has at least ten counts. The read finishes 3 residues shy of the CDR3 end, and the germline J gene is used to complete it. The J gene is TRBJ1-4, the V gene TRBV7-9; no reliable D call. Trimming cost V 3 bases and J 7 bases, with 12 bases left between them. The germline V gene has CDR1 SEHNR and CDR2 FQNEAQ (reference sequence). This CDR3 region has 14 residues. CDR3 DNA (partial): TGTGCCAGCAGCTTTTACACAAAAGGTGAAAAA. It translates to CASSFYTKGEK. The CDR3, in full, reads CASSFYTKGEKLFF.